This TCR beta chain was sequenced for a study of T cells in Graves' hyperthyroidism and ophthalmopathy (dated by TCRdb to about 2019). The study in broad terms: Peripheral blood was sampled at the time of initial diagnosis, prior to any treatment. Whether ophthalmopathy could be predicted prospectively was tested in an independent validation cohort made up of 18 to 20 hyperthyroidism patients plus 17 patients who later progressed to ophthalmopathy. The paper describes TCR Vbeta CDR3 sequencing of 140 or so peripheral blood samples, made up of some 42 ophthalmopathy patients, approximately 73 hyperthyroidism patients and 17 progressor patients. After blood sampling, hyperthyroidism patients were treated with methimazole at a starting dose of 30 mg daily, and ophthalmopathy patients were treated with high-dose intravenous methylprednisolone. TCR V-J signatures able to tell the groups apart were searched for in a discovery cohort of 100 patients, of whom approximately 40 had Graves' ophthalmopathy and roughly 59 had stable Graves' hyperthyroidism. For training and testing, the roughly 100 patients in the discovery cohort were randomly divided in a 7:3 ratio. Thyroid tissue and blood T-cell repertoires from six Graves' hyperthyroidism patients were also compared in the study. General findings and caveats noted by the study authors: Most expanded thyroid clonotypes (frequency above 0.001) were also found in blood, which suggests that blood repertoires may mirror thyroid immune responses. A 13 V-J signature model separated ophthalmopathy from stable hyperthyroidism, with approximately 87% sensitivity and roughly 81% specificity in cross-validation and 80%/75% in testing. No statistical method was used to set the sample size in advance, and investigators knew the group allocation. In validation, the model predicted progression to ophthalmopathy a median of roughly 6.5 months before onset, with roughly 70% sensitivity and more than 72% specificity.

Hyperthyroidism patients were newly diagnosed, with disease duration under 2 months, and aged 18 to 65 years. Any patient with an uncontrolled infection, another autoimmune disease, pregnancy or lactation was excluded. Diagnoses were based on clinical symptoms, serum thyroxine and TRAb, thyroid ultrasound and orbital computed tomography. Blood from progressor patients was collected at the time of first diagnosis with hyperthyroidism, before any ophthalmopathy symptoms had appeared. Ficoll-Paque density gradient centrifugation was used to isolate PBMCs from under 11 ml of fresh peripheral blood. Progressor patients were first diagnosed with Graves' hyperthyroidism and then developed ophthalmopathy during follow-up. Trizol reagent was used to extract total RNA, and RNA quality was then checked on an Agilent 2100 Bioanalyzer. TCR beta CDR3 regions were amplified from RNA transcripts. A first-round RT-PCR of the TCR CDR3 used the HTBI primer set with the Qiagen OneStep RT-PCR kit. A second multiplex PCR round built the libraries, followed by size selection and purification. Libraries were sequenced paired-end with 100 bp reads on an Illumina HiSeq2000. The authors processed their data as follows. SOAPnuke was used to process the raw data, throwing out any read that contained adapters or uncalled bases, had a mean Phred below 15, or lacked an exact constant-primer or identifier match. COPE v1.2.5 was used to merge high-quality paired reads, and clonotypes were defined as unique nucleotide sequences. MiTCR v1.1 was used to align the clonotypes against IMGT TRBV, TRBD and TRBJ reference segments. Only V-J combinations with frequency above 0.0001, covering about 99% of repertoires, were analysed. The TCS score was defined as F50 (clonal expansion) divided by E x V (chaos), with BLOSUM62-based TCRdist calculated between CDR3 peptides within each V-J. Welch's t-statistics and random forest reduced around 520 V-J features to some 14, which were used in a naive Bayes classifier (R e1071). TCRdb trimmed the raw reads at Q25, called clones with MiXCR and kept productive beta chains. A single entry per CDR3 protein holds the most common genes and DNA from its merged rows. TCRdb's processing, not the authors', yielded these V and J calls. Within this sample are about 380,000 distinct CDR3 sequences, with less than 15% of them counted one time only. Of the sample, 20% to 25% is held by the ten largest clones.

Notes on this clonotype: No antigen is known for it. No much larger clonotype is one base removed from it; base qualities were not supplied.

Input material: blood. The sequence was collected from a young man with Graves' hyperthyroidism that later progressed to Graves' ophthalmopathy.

The nucleotides are TGTGCCCGTCCATCCGGGACAGGTGATTCTTCACCCCTCCACTTT. Translated, it reads CARPSGTGDSSPLHF. Recombination connected TRBV12-3 or TRBV12-4 to TRBJ1-6; TRBD1 aligns with 8 central bases. The junction shows trimming of 11 bases on V and 9 bases on J, and the gene matches do not reach 15 bases of it. The CDR3 spans 15 residues, from the cysteine through the phenylalanine. Just the 45-base CDR3 DNA is kept, in frame starting at base 1.